The 19 T cell receptor beta chains in this list originate from one sample, sequenced in a study of cytomegalovirus exposure and HLA in healthy donors. Primers for the PCR totalled 60 Vbeta and 13 Jbeta. Generated by immunoSEQ multiplex PCR, the TCRdb table keeps only in-frame clones and is missing some. The profile shows tens of thousands of clones, around three quarters of them singletons. Sequencing used PBMCs. The receptors shown here come from a man aged 25 to 45 in good health and CMV-seronegative.

This clone showed up just a few times. The chain is built from TRBV6-4 and TRBJ2-3; the match to TRBD2 covers 7 bases. The CDR3 is 15 amino acids. Unmatched junction bases numbered 6, after V lost 3 bases and J lost 3 bases. Germline values: CDR1 MRHNA, CDR2 SNTAGT. CDR3 nucleotide sequence: TGTGCCAGCAGTGAAGTAGCGGGTAAAACAGATACGCAGTATTTT. Translated: CASSEVAGKTDTQYF.

The V and J genes are TRBV7-6 and TRBJ2-3; 9 bases line up with TRBD1. Germline values: CDR1 SGHVS, CDR2 FNYEAQ. Trimming took 5 bases from V and 6 from J; bases not matched to a gene: 9. This CDR3 contains 15 residues. This chain's CDR3 is CASSPDRGNYDTQYF. CDR3 sequence (DNA): TGTGCCAGCAGCCCCGACAGGGGGAATTACGATACGCAGTATTTT.

This chain connects TRBV10-3 to TRBJ1-3; 7 bases line up with TRBD1. The trim removed 6 bases at V and 4 bases at J, leaving 9 bases unmatched. The CDR3 spans 15 residues. Germline V gene data show CDR1 as ENHRY and CDR2 as SYGVKD. CDR3 sequence (DNA): TGTGCCATCAGCCAGTACCGGGACAGCGGAAACACCATATATTTT. It specifies CAISQYRDSGNTIYF.

This chain links TRBV10-2 with TRBJ2-7; D gene unclear. The CDR3 extends over 12 amino acids. The V end lost 5 bases, the J end lost 3 bases, and 8 bases lay between the germline ends. Germline V CDR1 and CDR2: WSHSY, SAAADI. CDR3 residues: CASSLASYEQYF. In DNA form, the CDR3 reads TGCGCCAGCAGTTTGGCTAGCTACGAGCAGTACTTC.

The chain joins TRBV7-6 to TRBJ1-2, with 10 bases that match TRBD1. The V segment lost 3 bases and the J segment 7 bases; nucleotides outside the gene matches: 5. CDR3 length: 14 amino acids. The germline gives CDR1 SGHVS, CDR2 FNYEAQ. This CDR3 reads CASSFGQGEIGYTF. The CDR3 nucleotides read TGTGCCAGCAGCTTCGGACAGGGGGAGATTGGCTACACCTTC.

The chain recombines TRBV5-1 with TRBJ2-1, with TRBD1 matching 7 bases. V lost 0 bases, J lost 2 bases, and 2 bases stayed unmatched. CDR1 is SGHRS, CDR2 YFSETQ, per germline. CDR3 length: 15 residues. The CDR3 DNA follows: TGCGCCAGCAGCTTGGGCCAGGGGGCCTACAATGAGCAGTTCTTC. This encodes CASSLGQGAYNEQFF.

CDR3 DNA: TGTGCCAGCAGCTTAGCGGGGGGGCCACGGGAGACCCAGTACTTC. Its translation is CASSLAGGPRETQYF. The chain joins TRBV7-2 to TRBJ2-5; perhaps TRBD2 as D (7 bases). Germline CDR1 is SGHTA and CDR2 is FQGNSA. The CDR3 has 15 amino acids. The V end was cut by 0 bases, the J end by 5 bases, with 13 bases between.

The chain joins TRBV7-8 to TRBJ2-1; perhaps TRBD2 as D (6 bases). This CDR3 is built from 14 residues. V lost 4 bases and J lost 7, with 14 bases in between. From germline, CDR1 is SGHVS and CDR2 FQNEAQ. The CDR3 region has the DNA TGTGCCAGCAGCTCCGGGGACTTTCAAAATGAGCAGTTCTTC. This gives the protein CASSSGDFQNEQFF.

V and J are TRBV7-2 and TRBJ2-3; 7 bases line up with TRBD1. The CDR3 extends over 16 amino acids. Unmatched junction bases numbered 15, after V lost 5 bases and J lost 7 bases. The germline V gene encodes CDR1 SGHTA and CDR2 FQGNSA. CDR3 coding DNA: TGTGCCAGCAGCCCCCAGGGACAGATCGGTAGGAATACGCAGTATTTT. Residues: CASSPQGQIGRNTQYF.

The V and J genes are TRBV6-5 and TRBJ2-1; D is perhaps TRBD1 (6 bases). The germline CDR1 and CDR2 sequences are MNHEY and SVGAGI. This CDR3 has 13 residues. Trimming left V 5 bases short and J 6 bases short, with 11 bases between. CDR3 protein: CASSKQGSNEQFF. CDR3 sequence (DNA): TGTGCCAGCAGTAAACAGGGTAGCAATGAGCAGTTCTTC.

The chain is built from TRBV15 and TRBJ2-2, with 9 nucleotides matching TRBD2. The trim removed 6 bases at V and 8 bases at J, leaving 13 bases unmatched. The germline gives CDR1 LNHNV, CDR2 YYDKDF (reference sequence). This CDR3 region has 16 residues. For the CDR3, the DNA is TGTGCCACCAGTAAGCCGGGACTAGCTAAAACGGGGGAGCTGTTTTTT. Encoded protein: CATSKPGLAKTGELFF.

V usage is TRBV7-9 and J usage is TRBJ2-7, with D tentatively TRBD1 (6 bases). Germline V gene data show CDR1 as SEHNR and CDR2 as FQNEAQ (reference sequence). V was shortened by 4 bases and J by 6 bases, with 13 bases between the two germline ends. The CDR3 sequence is 13 residues long. The DNA of the CDR3 is TGTGCCAGCAGCTCCGGGACAACCACCGAGCAGTACTTC. It specifies CASSSGTTTEQYF. The complete variable domain, with remaining parts taken from reference TRBV7-9 and TRBJ2-7, reads DTGVSQNPRHKITKRGQNVTFRCDPISEHNRLYWYRQTLGQGPEFLTYFQNEAQLEKSRLLSDRFSAERPKGSFSTLEIQRTEQGDSAMYLCASSSGTTTEQYFGPGTRLTVT.

This clone is a singleton in its sample. This chain links TRBV5-1 with TRBJ1-2; no definite D call. V lost 0 bases and J 6 bases, leaving 6 bases between the germline ends. CDR3 length: 12 residues. Per the germline V gene, CDR1 is SGHRS and CDR2 is YFSETQ. The CDR3 reads CASSLGRDGYTF. The CDR3, as DNA: TGCGCCAGCAGCTTGGGCCGGGATGGCTACACCTTC.

The chain recombines TRBV10-1 with TRBJ1-2, with TRBD1 identical over 11 bases. Germline lookup yields CDR1 WNHNN and CDR2 SYGVQD (reference sequence). CDR3 length: 17 residues. The V gene end was trimmed by 6 bases and the J gene end by 0 bases; junction bases not matched to a gene: 9. CDR3 DNA sequence: TGCGCCAGCAGGATTGGGACAGGGGGGCGAGCTAACTATGGCTACACCTTC. Translating gives CASRIGTGGRANYGYTF.

This clone has a handful of counts. The chain uses TRBV27 and TRBJ1-1; 8 bases align to TRBD1. Germline CDR1 and CDR2: MNHEY and SMNVEV (reference sequence). V was pared by 7 bases and J by 5 bases, with 12 bases of the junction left unmatched. CDR3 length equals 15 residues. The CDR3 nucleotides are TGTGCCAGCACCCCTGGGGGCAGGGGGCGGACTGAAGCTTTCTTT. It translates to CASTPGGRGRTEAFF.

CDR3 region: CASSQTGSSYEQYF. The CDR3 DNA reads TGCGCCAGCAGCCAAACCGGGTCTTCCTACGAGCAGTACTTC. The rearrangement uses TRBV5-1 and TRBJ2-7, with no clear D. This CDR3 is 14 amino acids long. Looked up from germline, CDR1 is SGHRS and CDR2 is YFSETQ. Trimming stripped 4 bases from V and 1 base from J, with 12 bases between.

V is TRBV7-6 and J is TRBJ2-7, with TRBD2 identical over 8 bases. The V and J ends lost 5 bases and 6 bases, in that order; junction bases with no gene match: 18. From germline, CDR1 is SGHVS and CDR2 FNYEAQ. This CDR3 contains 17 residues. The CDR3 DNA follows: TGTGCCAGCAGCCCTGACGTTCCCAGCGGGAGCCTCGTCGAGCAGTACTTC. The encoded protein is CASSPDVPSGSLVEQYF.

Here the CDR3 DNA reads TGCAGTGCTAGGCAGGCGGGCCCGGCTTTCTTT. Amino acids: CSARQAGPAFF. This chain joins TRBV20-1 and TRBJ1-1; D ambiguous. The V and J ends lost 3 bases and 11 bases respectively, with 13 bases between them. The CDR3 totals 11 residues. The germline CDR1 and CDR2 sequences are DFQATT and SNEGSKA (reference sequence).

The V and J genes are TRBV27 and TRBJ2-1; TRBD1 agrees at 7 bases. V lost 4 bases, J lost 14 bases, and 5 bases stayed unmatched. This CDR3 spans 11 amino acids. Germline V CDR1 and CDR2: MNHEY, SMNVEV (reference sequence). The CDR3 coding sequence is TGTGCCAGCAGTTCGGGACAGTTAGAGTTCTTC. Protein: CASSSGQLEFF.